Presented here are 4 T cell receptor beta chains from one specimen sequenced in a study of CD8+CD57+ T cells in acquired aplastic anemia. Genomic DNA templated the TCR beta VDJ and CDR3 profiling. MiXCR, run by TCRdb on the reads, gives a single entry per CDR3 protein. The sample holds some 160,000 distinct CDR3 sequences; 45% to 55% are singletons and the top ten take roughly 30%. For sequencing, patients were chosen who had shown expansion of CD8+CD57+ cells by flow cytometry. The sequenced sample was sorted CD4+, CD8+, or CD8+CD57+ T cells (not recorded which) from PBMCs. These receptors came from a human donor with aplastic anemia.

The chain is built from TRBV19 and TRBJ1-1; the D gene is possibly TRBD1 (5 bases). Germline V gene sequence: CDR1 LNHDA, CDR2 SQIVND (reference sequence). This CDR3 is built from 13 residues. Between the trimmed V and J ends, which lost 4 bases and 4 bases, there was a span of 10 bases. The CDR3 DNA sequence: TGTGCCAGTAGTAGTGTAGGGGTCACTGAAGCTTTCTTT. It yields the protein CASSSVGVTEAFF. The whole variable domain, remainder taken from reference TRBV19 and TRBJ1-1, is DGGITQSPKYLFRKEGQNVTLSCEQNLNHDAMYWYRQDPGQGLRLIYYSQIVNDFQKGDIAEGYSVSREKKESFPLTVTSAQKNPTAFYLCASSSVGVTEAFFGQGTRLTVV.

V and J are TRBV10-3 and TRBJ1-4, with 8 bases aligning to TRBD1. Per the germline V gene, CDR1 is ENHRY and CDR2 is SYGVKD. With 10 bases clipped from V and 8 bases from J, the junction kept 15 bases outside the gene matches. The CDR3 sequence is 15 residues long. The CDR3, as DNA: TGTGCCAGCGCCGGACAGGGCCGAGGGAACGAAAAACTGTTTTTT. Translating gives CASAGQGRGNEKLFF.

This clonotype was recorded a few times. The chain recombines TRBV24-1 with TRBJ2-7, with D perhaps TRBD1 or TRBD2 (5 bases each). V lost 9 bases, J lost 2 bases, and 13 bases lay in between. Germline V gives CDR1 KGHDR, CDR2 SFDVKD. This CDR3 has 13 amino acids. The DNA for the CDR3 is TGTGCCACCGGAAGGGACGGAACCTACGAGCAGTACTTC. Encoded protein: CATGRDGTYEQYF.

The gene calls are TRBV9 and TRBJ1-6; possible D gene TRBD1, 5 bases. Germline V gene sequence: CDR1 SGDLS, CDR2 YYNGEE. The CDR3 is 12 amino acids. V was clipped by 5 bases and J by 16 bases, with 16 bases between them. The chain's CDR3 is CASSPGGDRLHF. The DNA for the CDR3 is TGTGCCAGCAGTCCCGGGGGGGACCGTCTCCACTTT. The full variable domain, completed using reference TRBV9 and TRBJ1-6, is DSGVTQTPKHLITATGQRVTLRCSPRSGDLSVYWYQQSLDQGLQFLIQYYNGEERAKGNILERFSAQQFPDLHSELNLSSLELGDSALYFCASSPGGDRLHFGNGTRLTVT.